The 12 T cell receptor beta chains below all came from one sample that was sequenced in a study of cytomegalovirus exposure and HLA in healthy donors. It was with 60 Vbeta and 13 Jbeta primers that the PCR ran. Here immunoSEQ multiplex PCR was the method, and the copy in TCRdb shows in-frame clones only, minus some. The repertoire holds approximately 200,000 clones, with about four fifths as singletons. The sequenced material came from PBMCs. These receptors were collected from a girl between 10 and 17 years old in good health and CMV-seropositive.

This chain joins TRBV7-8 and TRBJ2-5; 8 bases agree with TRBD2. This CDR3 region has 14 residues. Trimming at V came to 10 bases and at J to 5 bases, leaving 12 bases not matched to a gene. From germline, CDR1 is SGHVS and CDR2 FQNEAQ. This CDR3 is CATDPGGTPETQYF. The CDR3 DNA sequence: TGTGCCACCGACCCGGGGGGGACCCCGGAGACCCAGTACTTC.

DNA for the CDR3: TGCGCCAGCAGCCAAGGGCGAGGCGATGAGCAGTTCTTC. Translation: CASSQGRGDEQFF. The rearrangement joins TRBV4-3 to TRBJ2-1; D remains unclear. This CDR3 comprises 13 residues. The ends were cut back, 1 base at V and 8 bases at J, with 9 bases in the middle. Germline-derived CDR1 and CDR2 are LGHNA and YSLEER.

The V and J genes are TRBV5-1 and TRBJ2-7, with 9 bases lining up with TRBD1. Looked up from germline, CDR1 is SGHRS and CDR2 is YFSETQ. Unmatched junction bases numbered 7, after V lost 0 bases and J lost 6 bases. The CDR3 totals 15 residues. CDR3 coding DNA: TGCGCCAGCAGCTTGGGGGGACAGGGCGTATCCGAGCAGTACTTC. It codes for CASSLGGQGVSEQYF.

V and J are TRBV28 and TRBJ2-3; D may be TRBD1 (7 bases). Germline CDR1 MDHEN, CDR2 SYDVKM. This CDR3 contains 13 residues. V was shortened by 7 bases and J by 3 bases, with 11 bases between the two germline ends. DNA for the CDR3: TGTGCCAGCACCGCAGGGGGGACAGATACGCAGTATTTT. Its translation is CASTAGGTDTQYF.

This clone was counted a few times. This sequence joins TRBV4-3 and TRBJ2-7, with D tentatively TRBD1 (6 bases). Germline V gives CDR1 LGHNA, CDR2 YSLEER. V lost 0 bases, J lost 0 bases, and 12 bases lay in between. CDR3 size: 16 residues. The CDR3, as DNA: TGCGCCAGCAGCCAAGAAGCAGGGGCAGGCTCCTACGAGCAGTACTTC. This gives the protein CASSQEAGAGSYEQYF.

The V call is TRBV6-5, the J call TRBJ2-5; D might be TRBD1 (6 bases). CDR1 and CDR2 (germline): MNHEY, SVGAGI. Trimming removed 3 bases from V and 6 bases from J, with 14 bases in between. The CDR3 is 14 residues long. CDR3 protein: CASSYGQLQQTQYF. In nucleotides, the CDR3 is TGTGCCAGCAGTTATGGACAGCTCCAGCAGACCCAGTACTTC.

The genes are TRBV4-2 and TRBJ2-3, with D perhaps TRBD2 (5 bases). The CDR3 has 15 amino acids. V was shortened by 1 base and J by 1 base, with 9 bases between the two germline ends. Looked up from germline, CDR1 is LGHNA and CDR2 is YNFKEQ. The DNA of the CDR3 is TGTGCCAGCAGCCAAGGACTATTGCGCACAGATACGCAGTATTTT. Its protein product is CASSQGLLRTDTQYF.

The rearrangement uses TRBV9 and TRBJ1-2; maybe TRBD1 (5 bases). The CDR3 is 13 amino acids. With 3 bases removed from V and 2 bases from J, the gap between germline ends came to 8 bases. Germline V gives CDR1 SGDLS, CDR2 YYNGEE. CDR3 nucleotide sequence: TGTGCCAGCAGCGCCGGGGGGAACTATGGCTACACCTTC. It codes for CASSAGGNYGYTF.

This clone appeared a single time. V is TRBV27 and J is TRBJ2-7, with TRBD1 matching 10 bases. This CDR3 comprises 11 residues. The germline V gene encodes CDR1 MNHEY and CDR2 SMNVEV (reference sequence). With 11 bases clipped from V and 5 bases from J, the junction kept 3 bases outside the gene matches. The CDR3 here is CAVDRGDEQYF. The DNA of the CDR3 is TGTGCCGTGGACAGGGGGGACGAGCAGTACTTC.

The CDR3 protein is CASSFGTALNTEAFF. The CDR3 nucleotides read TGCGCCAGCAGCTTCGGGACAGCTTTGAACACTGAAGCTTTCTTT. This chain uses TRBV5-1 with TRBJ1-1; 7 bases line up with TRBD1. CDR3 length: 15 residues. Germline trimming cut 2 bases from V and 0 bases from J; bases unmatched to any gene: 4. Germline CDR1 and CDR2: SGHRS and YFSETQ.

This rearrangement joins TRBV19 to TRBJ2-1; a weak D match, TRBD2 (5 bases). The V and J ends lost 1 base and 7 bases respectively, with 14 bases between them. In germline, CDR1 is LNHDA, CDR2 SQIVND (reference sequence). This CDR3 has 15 amino acids. The CDR3 spells CASSIGPSRENEQFF. The CDR3 DNA reads as TGTGCCAGTAGTATAGGGCCTAGCCGTGAGAATGAGCAGTTCTTC.

The chain links TRBV6-4 to TRBJ2-7, with TRBD1 matching over 7 bases. The CDR3 is 13 amino acids. Germline CDR1 and CDR2: MRHNA and SNTAGT. V shed 3 bases, J shed 6 bases, and the junction held 5 bases outside the gene matches. The DNA of the CDR3 is TGTGCCAGCAGTGAGTCGACAGGGTCCGAGCAGTACTTC. This translates into CASSESTGSEQYF.